The 25 T cell receptor beta chains listed next were all sequenced from one sample in a study of PD-1 blockade in classical Hodgkin lymphoma. The patients all showed relapse after autologous stem cell transplantation, while their brentuximab vedotin exposure varied. TCRdb keeps only in-frame clones here, not all; method: immunoSEQ multiplex PCR. The sample yields tens of thousands of clones, more than 90% seen once. The sequences come from peripheral blood mononuclear cells (PBMCs), collected at baseline. The receptors were sampled from a human donor with classical Hodgkin lymphoma.

The chain joins TRBV2 to TRBJ2-2, with 14 bases lining up with TRBD2. The CDR3 loop spans 17 amino acids. CDR1 is SNHLY and CDR2 is FYNNEI in the germline V gene. V lost 6 bases to trimming and J lost 1 base; unmatched junction nucleotides: 4. CDR3 in amino acids: CASRKGTSGGNTGELFF. In nucleotides, the CDR3 is TGTGCCAGCAGGAAGGGGACTAGCGGGGGGAACACCGGGGAGCTGTTTTTT. Looking up the rest from reference TRBV2 and TRBJ2-2 gives the full variable domain: EPEVTQTPSHQVTQMGQEVILRCVPISNHLYFYWYRQILGQKVEFLVSFYNNEISEKSEIFDDQFSVERPDGSNFTLKIRSTKLEDSAMYFCASRKGTSGGNTGELFFGEGSRLTVL.

The chain joins TRBV6-5 to TRBJ2-1; TRBD2 aligns across 15 bases. The CDR3 length is 15 residues. V gave up 5 bases and J gave up 5 bases; unmatched junction bases: 1. Germline V lookup: CDR1 MNHEY, CDR2 SVGAGI. The CDR3 DNA sequence: TGTGCCAGCAGTGGACTAGCGGGAGGGCACAATGAGCAGTTCTTC. This translates into CASSGLAGGHNEQFF.

Here the CDR3 DNA reads TGCGCCAGCAGCCGGACTAGCGGGAGACTCCTCTCCTACAATGAGCAGTTCTTC. Its protein is CASSRTSGRLLSYNEQFF. This chain joins TRBV5-1 and TRBJ2-1; 13 bases are shared with TRBD2. This CDR3 comprises 18 residues. CDR1 is SGHRS and CDR2 is YFSETQ in the germline V gene. The V gene end was trimmed by 4 bases and the J gene end by 0 bases; junction bases not matched to a gene: 7. Variable domain in full (rest from reference TRBV5-1 and TRBJ2-1): KAGVTQTPRYLIKTRGQQVTLSCSPISGHRSVSWYQQTPGQGLQFLFEYFSETQRNKGNFPGRFSGRQFSNSRSEMNVSTLELGDSALYLCASSRTSGRLLSYNEQFFGPGTRLTVL.

This chain connects TRBV25-1 to TRBJ2-5; 9 bases agree with TRBD2. The germline V gene has CDR1 MGHDK and CDR2 SYGVNS. The ends lost 5 bases at V and 4 bases at J; junction bases unmatched: 8. The length of the CDR3 is 15 residues. In DNA, the CDR3 is TGTGCCAGCAGTAGCATGCGGGAGGGCCGAGAGACCCAGTACTTC. Translating it yields CASSSMREGRETQYF.

The chain combines TRBV6-6 with TRBJ1-1; 8 positions agree with TRBD1. Germline assignment: CDR1 MNHNY and CDR2 SVGAGI (reference sequence). V was clipped by 0 bases and J by 1 base; unmatched bases: 1. The CDR3 consists of 15 residues. CDR3 DNA: TGTGCCAGCAGTTACTCCGACAGGGGGAACACTGAAGCTTTCTTT. Its protein is CASSYSDRGNTEAFF.

The chain recombines TRBV2 with TRBJ2-2, with D unclear. V lost 7 bases to trimming and J lost 7 bases, with 7 bases between them. This CDR3 is built from 11 residues. Germline lookup yields CDR1 SNHLY and CDR2 FYNNEI. The CDR3 loop is CASKSDGELFF. The CDR3, as DNA: TGTGCCAGCAAAAGTGACGGGGAGCTGTTTTTT.

The sample holds one count of this clone. This chain links TRBV6-5 with TRBJ1-6, with a weak D call TRBD1 (5 bases). The CDR3 is 15 amino acids. V was pared by 0 bases and J by 10 bases, with 13 bases between. Germline V gene sequence: CDR1 MNHEY, CDR2 SVGAGI. CDR3 bases: TGTGCCAGCAGTTACTCCCCGACAGCGGGGTCACCCCTCCACTTT. Its translation is CASSYSPTAGSPLHF.

V usage is TRBV5-4 and J usage is TRBJ2-1; 7 bases align to TRBD2. There are 19 residues in the CDR3. Unmatched junction bases numbered 12, after V lost 0 bases and J lost 0 bases. CDR1 and CDR2 from the germline V gene are SGHNT and YYREEE (reference sequence). CDR3 region: CASSLGVGGAFSSYNEQFF. The CDR3 DNA reads TGTGCCAGCAGCTTGGGGGTGGGAGGGGCTTTTAGCTCCTACAATGAGCAGTTCTTC. The variable domain in full, completed from reference TRBV5-4 and TRBJ2-1, reads ETGVTQSPTHLIKTRGQQVTLRCSSQSGHNTVSWYQQALGQGPQFIFQYYREEENGRGNFPPRFSGLQFPNYSSELNVNALELDDSALYLCASSLGVGGAFSSYNEQFFGPGTRLTVL.

V usage is TRBV27 and J usage is TRBJ1-2; 7 bases match TRBD1. J was trimmed by 5 bases and V by 5 bases; bases with no gene match: 5. This CDR3 spans 13 amino acids. In germline, CDR1 is MNHEY, CDR2 SMNVEV (reference sequence). The CDR3 loop is CASSPTGIYGYTF. CDR3 DNA sequence: TGTGCCAGCAGTCCGACAGGGATATATGGCTACACCTTC.

This sequence joins TRBV7-9 and TRBJ1-1, with a tentative D call TRBD1 (5 bases). The ends were cut back, 2 bases at V and 4 bases at J, with 11 bases in the middle. CDR1 and CDR2 (germline): SEHNR, FQNEAQ (reference sequence). This CDR3 comprises 14 residues. The CDR3 nucleotides read TGTGCCAGCAGCTTATTCGGGGCCCCCACTGAAGCTTTCTTT. It translates to CASSLFGAPTEAFF.

The V call is TRBV10-1, the J call TRBJ2-1; D is ambiguous. The CDR3 length is 16 residues. The V and J ends lost 3 bases and 0 bases respectively, with 12 bases between them. The germline gives CDR1 WNHNN, CDR2 SYGVQD (reference sequence). The CDR3 nucleotides read TGCGCCAGCAGTGATTCCGGCTCCAGCTCCTACAATGAGCAGTTCTTC. Protein sequence: CASSDSGSSSYNEQFF.

This clone has just one count. The J gene is TRBJ2-5, the V gene TRBV4-1, with D maybe TRBD1 (6 bases). The CDR3 sequence is 15 residues long. V was clipped by 0 bases and J by 5 bases, with 13 bases between them. Germline loops: CDR1 MGHRA, CDR2 YSYEKL. The CDR3 loop is CASSQDQRGWETQYF. Here the CDR3 DNA reads TGCGCCAGCAGCCAAGATCAGAGGGGGTGGGAGACCCAGTACTTC.

The chain has TRBV5-4 and TRBJ2-7; 8 nucleotides agree with TRBD2. The CDR3 covers 14 residues. Germline values: CDR1 SGHNT, CDR2 YYREEE (reference sequence). V shed 1 base, J shed 2 bases, and the junction held 2 bases outside the gene matches. The CDR3 DNA reads TGTGCCAGCAGCTTGACGGGAGGGCCCTACGAGCAGTACTTC. As protein: CASSLTGGPYEQYF.

The chain recombines TRBV19 with TRBJ2-3; 9 bases match TRBD2. The CDR3 totals 18 residues. J lost 1 base, V lost 4 bases, and 12 bases had no gene match. Germline assignment: CDR1 LNHDA and CDR2 SQIVND (reference sequence). The chain's CDR3 is CASSTYEGGRARTDTQYF. For the CDR3, the DNA is TGTGCCAGTAGTACCTACGAGGGCGGGAGGGCCCGCACAGATACGCAGTATTTT.

J is TRBJ2-1 and V is TRBV28; 10 bases are shared with TRBD2. The germline V gene encodes CDR1 MDHEN and CDR2 SYDVKM. The CDR3 covers 14 residues. The ends lost 8 bases at V and 2 bases at J; junction bases unmatched: 3. The CDR3 here is CASGSGRAYNEQFF. The CDR3 DNA reads TGTGCCAGCGGCAGCGGGAGGGCCTACAATGAGCAGTTCTTC.

V is TRBV13 and J is TRBJ2-1; D is unresolved. Deletions cut 8 bases from V and 7 bases from J, with 21 bases between. The CDR3 is made up of 15 amino acids. The germline V gene has CDR1 PRHDT and CDR2 FYEKMQ (reference sequence). The CDR3 region is CASCSKGSGINEQFF. The CDR3 nucleotides read TGTGCCAGCTGTTCGAAGGGTAGTGGAATAAATGAGCAGTTCTTC. Together with reference TRBV13 and TRBJ2-1, the CDR3 gives the full variable domain: AAGVIQSPRHLIKEKRETATLKCYPIPRHDTVYWYQQGPGQDPQFLISFYEKMQSDKGSIPDRFSAQQFSDYHSELNMSSLELGDSALYFCASCSKGSGINEQFFGPGTRLTVL.

A note on this clone: A read error likely explains this, since a far larger clone differs by one base. This sequence joins TRBV13 and TRBJ1-2; D is undetermined. Trimming removed 8 bases at V and 7 bases at J, with 26 bases between. Germline V gene sequence: CDR1 PRHDT, CDR2 FYEKMQ (reference sequence). This CDR3 region has 16 residues. The CDR3 DNA reads TGTGCCAGCGGTACTACCCGAGACAATCTAGGTCCTGGCTACACCTTC. This translates into CASGTTRDNLGPGYTF.

The chain links TRBV6-5 to TRBJ2-5; D is possibly TRBD1 or TRBD2 (5 bases each). The CDR3 has 15 amino acids. Germline-derived CDR1 and CDR2 are MNHEY and SVGAGI. Trimming took off 2 bases at V and 4 bases at J, with 14 bases between the two ends. CDR3 in amino acids: CASSYQRGAGETQYF. The CDR3 bases are TGTGCCAGCAGTTACCAGCGAGGGGCCGGAGAGACCCAGTACTTC.

The rearrangement joins TRBV5-8 to TRBJ2-7, with D perhaps matching TRBD1 (6 bases). Deletions cut 5 bases from V and 6 bases from J, with 15 bases between. The CDR3 length is 13 residues. CDR1 SGHTS and CDR2 YDEGEE come from the germline V gene. The CDR3 loop is CASSAPTGLEQYF. The CDR3 coding sequence is TGTGCCAGCAGTGCCCCGACAGGCCTCGAGCAGTACTTC. Filled out from reference TRBV5-8 and TRBJ2-7, the complete variable domain reads EAGVTQSPTHLIKTRGQQATLRCSPISGHTSVYWYQQALGLGLQFLLWYDEGEERNRGNFPPRFSGRQFPNYSSELNVNALELEDSALYLCASSAPTGLEQYFGPGTRLTVT.

The table lists this clone with a few counts. This chain links TRBV6-5 with TRBJ1-1; D not certain. CDR1 is MNHEY, CDR2 SVGAGI, per germline. The CDR3 has 15 residues. Trimming cost V 3 bases and J 3 bases, with 14 bases left between them. The CDR3 DNA follows: TGTGCCAGCAGTTATGGTCGGGAGCGGGACACTGAAGCTTTCTTT. Its translation: CASSYGRERDTEAFF.

The rearrangement joins TRBV28 to TRBJ1-6; no definite D call. This CDR3 region has 10 residues. CDR1 and CDR2 from the germline V gene are MDHEN and SYDVKM. V was clipped by 10 bases and J by 6 bases, with 4 bases between them. This CDR3 reads CATINSPLHF. The CDR3 region has the DNA TGTGCCACAATTAATTCACCCCTCCACTTT.

This chain links TRBV6-6 with TRBJ2-3; D possibly uses TRBD1 or TRBD2 (6 bases each). The CDR3 sequence is 15 residues long. Trimming took 6 bases from V and 2 from J, leaving 15 bases between them. Germline-derived CDR1 and CDR2 are MNHNY and SVGAGI (reference sequence). CDR3 sequence (DNA): TGTGCCAGCAGAACGGGGGCGCGGGACACAGATACGCAGTATTTT. This codes for CASRTGARDTDTQYF.

The V call is TRBV4-2, the J call TRBJ2-3; D not resolved. There are 14 residues in the CDR3. Germline V gene sequence: CDR1 LGHNA, CDR2 YNFKEQ. The V and J ends lost 1 base and 0 bases respectively, with 5 bases between them. The CDR3 sequence: CASSQAGSTDTQYF. The CDR3 coding sequence is TGTGCCAGCAGCCAAGCGGGCAGCACAGATACGCAGTATTTT.

This chain uses TRBV28 with TRBJ2-7, with 9 bases matching TRBD1. Germline V CDR1 and CDR2: MDHEN, SYDVKM. This CDR3 spans 15 amino acids. V lost 3 bases and J lost 6; bases outside the gene matches: 9. CDR3 amino acids: CASSLSVGQGVEQYF. CDR3 sequence (DNA): TGTGCCAGCAGTTTGTCGGTGGGACAGGGCGTCGAGCAGTACTTC.

As concerns this clone: The same CDR3 arises from other DNA sequences in this sample as well. V gene TRBV6-1 combines with J gene TRBJ1-2; a possible D gene is TRBD1 (5 bases). V lost 7 bases and J lost 4, with 13 bases in between. This CDR3 contains 13 residues. Germline loops: CDR1 MNHNS, CDR2 SASEGT. This CDR3 is CASNRAGSYGYTF. CDR3 nucleotide sequence: TGTGCCAGCAACAGAGCAGGGAGCTATGGCTACACCTTC.